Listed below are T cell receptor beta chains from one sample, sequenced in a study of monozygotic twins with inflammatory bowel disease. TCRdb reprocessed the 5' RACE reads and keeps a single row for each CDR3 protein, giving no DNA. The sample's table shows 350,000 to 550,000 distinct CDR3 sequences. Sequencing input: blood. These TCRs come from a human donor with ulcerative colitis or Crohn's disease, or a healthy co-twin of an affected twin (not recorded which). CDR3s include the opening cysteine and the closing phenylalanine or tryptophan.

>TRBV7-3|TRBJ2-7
CASSPGLPDEQYF
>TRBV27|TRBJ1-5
CASSLSGRINQPQHF
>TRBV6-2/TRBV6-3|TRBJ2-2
CASKDDGELFF
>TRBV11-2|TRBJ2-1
CASSYYLGGPNEQFF
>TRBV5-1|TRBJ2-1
CASSSGLGAGLNEQFF
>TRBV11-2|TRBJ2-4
CASRTVRGPRGNIQYF
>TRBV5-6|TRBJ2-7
CASSSVARGSYEQYF
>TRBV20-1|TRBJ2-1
CSASGRNNEQFF
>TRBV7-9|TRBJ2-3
CATTPRPLAGGTDTQYF
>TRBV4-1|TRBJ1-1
CASSQKTGGYTEAFF
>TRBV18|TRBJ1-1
CASSLQGTHTEAFF
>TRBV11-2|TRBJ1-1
CASGPGTGGGRLRGTEAFF
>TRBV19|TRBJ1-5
CASSIVGGGGNQPQHF
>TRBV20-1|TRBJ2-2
CSARCVVCSLARSGTPGELFF
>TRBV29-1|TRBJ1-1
CSVRADRLTEAFF
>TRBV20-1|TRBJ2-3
CSARDSLAISTDTQYF
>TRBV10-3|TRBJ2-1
CAIKGGGVAGRNEQFF
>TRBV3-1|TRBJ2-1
CASSLWTTLLNNEQFF
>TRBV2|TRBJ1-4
CASSEKRGRVFLSEKLFF
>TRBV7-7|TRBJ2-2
CASSSGRWGTGELFF
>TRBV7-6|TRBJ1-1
CASSLDRMNTEAFF
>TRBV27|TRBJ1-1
CASSLFGEGLKNTEAFF
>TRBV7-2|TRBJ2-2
CASSPRTSPGELFF
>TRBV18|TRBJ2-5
CASSRWDRGGGETQYF
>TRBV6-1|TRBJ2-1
CASSGGGAVDEQFF
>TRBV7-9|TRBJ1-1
CASSLEGQGRNTEAFF
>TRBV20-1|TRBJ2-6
CSASRDRLTGANVLTF
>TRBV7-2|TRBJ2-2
CASIQRGFPTGELFF
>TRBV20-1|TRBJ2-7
CSARDIAGPPPAQYF
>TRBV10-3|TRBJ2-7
CAISKGQGDEQYF
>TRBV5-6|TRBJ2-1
CASSLDSGGYNEQFF
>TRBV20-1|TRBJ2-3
CSASQAGGLPDTQYF
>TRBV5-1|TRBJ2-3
CASSLRSGGPGTQYF
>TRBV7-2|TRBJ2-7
CASSLRQASGIREQYF
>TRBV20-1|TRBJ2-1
CSGSGSYNEQFF
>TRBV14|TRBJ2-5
CASSQDTGPWETQYF
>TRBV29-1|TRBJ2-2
CSVLALDGELFF
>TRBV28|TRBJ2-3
CASSPGAGGSTDTQYF
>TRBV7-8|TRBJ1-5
CASSPVAGGNQPQHF
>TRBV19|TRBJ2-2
CASSISGRNTGELFF
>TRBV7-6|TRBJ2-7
CASSLVGGQGFEIPYEQYF
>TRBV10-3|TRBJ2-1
CAIRSDRFNEQFF
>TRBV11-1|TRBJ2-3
CASSSWGEGSDTQYF
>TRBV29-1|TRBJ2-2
CSVAAVGVTGELFF
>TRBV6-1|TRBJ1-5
CASSRGAPLYSNQPQHF
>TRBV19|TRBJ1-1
CASSSRTGEAFF
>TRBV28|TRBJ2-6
CASRTDGRSGANVLTF
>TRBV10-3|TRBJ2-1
CAISVTGQTSYNEQFF
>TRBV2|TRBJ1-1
CASIWGNTEAFF
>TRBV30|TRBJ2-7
CAWIEGSGGSVGEQYF
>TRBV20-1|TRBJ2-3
CSAKGQGFTDTQYF
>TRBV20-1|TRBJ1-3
CSAQGRGTIYF
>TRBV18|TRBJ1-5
CASSPPGQGASNQPQHF
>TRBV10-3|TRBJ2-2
CAISDSPPPGELFF